Listed below are T cell receptor beta chains from one sample, sequenced in a study of cytomegalovirus exposure and HLA in healthy donors. Clones were sequenced by immunoSEQ multiplex PCR, and TCRdb holds only the in-frame ones, with some missing. The sample lists about 94,000 clones, less than 8% occurring once. The sequenced sample was PBMCs. These receptors were obtained from a man aged 45-65 years in good health and CMV-seronegative. CDR3s include the opening cysteine and the closing phenylalanine or tryptophan. The D gene is left open where the match is weak. Size is stated for part of the rows, as once, few or many counts, or as a class when the clone is expanded.

d_call	j_call	clone_size	v_call	cdr3_aa	cdr3_nt
TRBD1	TRBJ1-2	few	TRBV4-2	CASSQDPGTGRTYGYTF	TGTGCCAGCAGCCAAGATCCGGGGACAGGGAGGACCTATGGCTACACCTTC
TRBD1	TRBJ1-6	few	TRBV11-2	CASSFNADRGNSPLHF	TGTGCCAGCAGCTTCAATGCGGACAGGGGAAATTCACCCCTCCACTTT
-	TRBJ2-3	few	TRBV29-1	CSVIGLLTDTQYF	TGCAGCGTAATTGGGCTCCTCACAGATACGCAGTATTTT
TRBD2	TRBJ2-7	few	TRBV7-2	CASSAPPGGVNEQYF	TGTGCCAGCAGCGCTCCTCCCGGGGGGGTAAACGAGCAGTACTTC
-	TRBJ1-5	-	TRBV5-6	CASSLTGRPYQPQHF	TGTGCCAGCAGCCTGACAGGCCGTCCATATCAGCCCCAGCATTTC
TRBD1	TRBJ1-2	-	TRBV27	CASSPGTARGWLNYGYTF	TGTGCCAGCAGTCCGGGGACAGCGAGGGGTTGGCTTAACTATGGCTACACCTTC
-	TRBJ1-2	few	TRBV6-1	CASSEGRAVYGYTF	TGTGCCAGCAGTGAAGGGAGGGCGGTCTATGGCTACACCTTC
TRBD2	TRBJ2-1	-	TRBV7-6	CASSSRAASGANEQFF	TGTGCCAGCAGCTCGCGGGCGGCTAGCGGGGCGAATGAGCAGTTCTTC
-	TRBJ1-4	few	TRBV5-6	CASSLVGRGVEKLFF	TGTGCCAGCAGCTTGGTGGGCAGGGGAGTTGAAAAACTGTTTTTT
-	TRBJ1-4	-	TRBV6-5	CASGEGGWGEKLFF	TGTGCCAGCGGGGAAGGAGGATGGGGTGAAAAACTGTTTTTT
-	TRBJ2-5	few	TRBV6-5	CASSPGETQYF	TGTGCCAGCAGTCCCGGGGAGACCCAGTACTTC
TRBD2	TRBJ2-3	-	TRBV15	CATSSRGRAADTQYF	TGTGCCACCAGCAGCAGAGGGAGGGCCGCAGATACGCAGTATTTT
-	TRBJ2-7	few	TRBV5-1	CASSLAVGAEQYF	TGCGCCAGCAGCTTGGCTGTGGGGGCCGAGCAGTACTTC
TRBD1	TRBJ1-5	few	TRBV2	CASTLGQGAWQPQHF	TGTGCCAGCACTCTTGGACAGGGGGCTTGGCAGCCCCAGCATTTT
TRBD1	TRBJ1-1	once	TRBV5-5	CASSARDSPNTEAFF	TGTGCCAGCAGCGCAAGGGACAGCCCAAACACTGAAGCTTTCTTT
-	TRBJ2-2	-	TRBV7-3	CASSLSAALTGELFF	TGTGCCAGCAGCTTAAGTGCGGCCCTCACCGGGGAGCTGTTTTTT
-	TRBJ2-2	-	TRBV12-2	CASRLVAGDGQGNTGELFF	TGTGCAAGTCGCTTAGTAGCGGGGGATGGACAGGGGAACACCGGGGAGCTGTTTTTT
-	TRBJ2-7	-	TRBV7-9	CASSIRGIAYEQYF	TGTGCCAGCAGCATCAGGGGAATCGCCTACGAGCAGTACTTC
-	TRBJ2-4	few	TRBV6-1	CASTLQGAKNIQYF	TGTGCCAGCACCCTTCAGGGGGCCAAAAACATTCAGTACTTC
-	TRBJ2-7	-	TRBV27	CASSLSGNPGYEQYF	TGTGCCAGCAGTTTATCTGGAAATCCAGGTTACGAGCAGTACTTC
-	TRBJ2-3	few	TRBV7-3	CASSSGVGDTQYF	TGTGCCAGCAGTTCAGGGGTCGGAGATACGCAGTATTTT
-	TRBJ2-7	many	TRBV6-1	CASSAHPTEYEQYF	TGTGCCAGCAGTGCTCACCCGACGGAGTACGAGCAGTACTTC
TRBD1	TRBJ1-2	-	TRBV28	CASRSGTDYGYTF	TGTGCCAGCAGGTCCGGGACAGACTATGGCTACACCTTC
-	TRBJ2-2	few	TRBV27	CASSITPGAGELFF	TGTGCCAGCAGTATAACCCCAGGGGCCGGGGAGCTGTTTTTT
-	TRBJ1-2	-	TRBV11-2	CASSFASGTNYGYTF	TGTGCCAGCAGCTTCGCCTCGGGTACTAACTATGGCTACACCTTC
-	TRBJ1-2	few	TRBV9	CASSVSRGGRVTF	TGTGCCAGCAGCGTATCCAGGGGAGGGAGGGTCACCTTC
-	TRBJ1-5	-	TRBV19	CASSLTVSNQPQHF	TGTGCCAGTAGTCTAACAGTAAGCAATCAGCCCCAGCATTTT
-	TRBJ2-3	-	TRBV6-6	CASSYVLDSTDTQYF	TGTGCCAGCAGTTACGTCCTAGATAGCACAGATACGCAGTATTTT
TRBD2	TRBJ2-2	-	TRBV7-7	CASSKTSATGELFF	TGTGCTAGCAGCAAGACTAGCGCCACCGGGGAGCTGTTTTTT
TRBD2	TRBJ2-5	-	TRBV5-1	CASSPGLANQETQYF	TGCGCCAGCAGCCCGGGACTAGCTAACCAAGAGACCCAGTACTTC
TRBD1	TRBJ2-5	-	TRBV2	CASIGYRGRETQYF	TGTGCCAGCATAGGGTACAGGGGGCGAGAGACCCAGTACTTC
-	TRBJ1-3	-	TRBV19	CASSQTGSGNTIYF	TGTGCCAGTAGTCAAACAGGATCTGGAAACACCATATATTTT
-	TRBJ2-2	-	TRBV12-1	CASSFEPGVGGELFF	TGTGCCAGCAGCTTTGAACCCGGGGTTGGCGGGGAGCTGTTTTTT
TRBD1	TRBJ1-4	-	TRBV14	CASSHRDSVFEKLFF	TGTGCCAGCAGCCACCGGGACAGCGTCTTTGAAAAACTGTTTTTT
TRBD1	TRBJ2-7	-	TRBV7-3	CASSAGTGINEQYF	TGTGCCAGCAGCGCCGGGACAGGAATTAACGAGCAGTACTTC
-	TRBJ1-5	-	TRBV18	CASSPGDTYQPQHF	TGTGCCAGCTCACCTGGGGACACCTATCAGCCCCAGCATTTT
TRBD2	TRBJ2-7	few	TRBV2	CATNKAGVVGEQYF	TGTGCCACCAACAAAGCGGGAGTTGTCGGCGAGCAGTACTTC
-	TRBJ1-2	-	TRBV11-2	CASSLHRGKRGYNYGYTF	TGTGCCAGCAGCTTACATCGAGGGAAGCGGGGTTATAACTATGGCTACACCTTC
-	TRBJ2-3	-	TRBV7-3	CASSWESTTSTQYF	TGTGCCAGCAGCTGGGAGTCGACTACGAGCACGCAGTATTTT
-	TRBJ2-5	-	TRBV7-3	CASRLSDSTGSQYF	TGTGCCAGCAGATTAAGCGACTCCACCGGGTCCCAGTACTTC
-	TRBJ1-1	-	TRBV15	CATSRDPQGNTEASF	TGTGCCACCAGCAGAGATCCCCAGGGGAACACTGAAGCTTCCTTT
TRBD1	TRBJ2-3	few	TRBV5-4	CASSPPRRQGSDTQYF	TGTGCCAGCAGCCCCCCAAGGCGACAGGGCTCAGATACGCAGTATTTT
TRBD2	TRBJ2-5	-	TRBV7-2	CASSLGGAGVQETQYF	TGTGCCAGCAGCTTAGGGGGAGCGGGAGTACAAGAGACCCAGTACTTC
-	TRBJ2-3	-	TRBV13	CASSLGALQRADTQYF	TGTGCCAGCAGCTTAGGGGCCCTACAGAGGGCAGATACGCAGTATTTT
TRBD2	TRBJ2-5	-	TRBV5-4	CASSPESSGGSTQYF	TGTGCCAGCAGCCCCGAATCTAGCGGGGGTTCAACCCAGTACTTC